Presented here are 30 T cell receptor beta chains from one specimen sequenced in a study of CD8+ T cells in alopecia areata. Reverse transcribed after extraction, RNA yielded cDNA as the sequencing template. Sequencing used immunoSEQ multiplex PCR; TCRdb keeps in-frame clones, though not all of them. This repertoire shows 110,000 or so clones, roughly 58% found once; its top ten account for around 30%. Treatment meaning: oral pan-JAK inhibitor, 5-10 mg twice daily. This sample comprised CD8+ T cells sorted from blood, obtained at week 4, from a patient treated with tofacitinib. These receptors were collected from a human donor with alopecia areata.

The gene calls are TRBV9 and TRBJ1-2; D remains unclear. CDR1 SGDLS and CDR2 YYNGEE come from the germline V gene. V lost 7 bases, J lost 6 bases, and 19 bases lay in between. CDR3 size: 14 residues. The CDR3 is CASAGPGSRDGYTF. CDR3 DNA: TGTGCCAGCGCCGGACCGGGGTCGAGGGATGGCTACACCTTC.

The CDR3 sequence is CSVSGGSPSSYEQYF. CDR3 sequence (DNA): TGCAGCGTCTCTGGGGGATCTCCGAGCTCCTACGAGCAGTACTTC. This chain joins TRBV29-1 and TRBJ2-7; D may be TRBD1 or TRBD2 (5 bases each). CDR3 length: 15 amino acids. In germline, CDR1 is SQVTM, CDR2 ANQGSEA. V dropped 6 bases and J dropped 0 bases, with 18 bases sitting between them.

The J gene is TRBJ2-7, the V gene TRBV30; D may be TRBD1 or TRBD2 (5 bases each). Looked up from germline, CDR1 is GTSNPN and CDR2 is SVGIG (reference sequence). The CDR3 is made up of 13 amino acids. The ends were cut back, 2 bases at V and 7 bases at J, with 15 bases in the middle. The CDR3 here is CAWSHDGTLEQYF. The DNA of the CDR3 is TGTGCCTGGAGTCACGACGGGACCCTGGAGCAGTACTTC.

CDR3 DNA: TGTGCCTGGAGGGGAACCGGGGAGCTGTTTTTT. Translated, it gives CAWRGTGELFF. J is TRBJ2-2 and V is TRBV30; D is ambiguous. V was clipped by 3 bases and J by 5 bases, with 4 bases between them. Per the germline V gene, CDR1 is GTSNPN and CDR2 is SVGIG (reference sequence). This CDR3 has 11 amino acids.

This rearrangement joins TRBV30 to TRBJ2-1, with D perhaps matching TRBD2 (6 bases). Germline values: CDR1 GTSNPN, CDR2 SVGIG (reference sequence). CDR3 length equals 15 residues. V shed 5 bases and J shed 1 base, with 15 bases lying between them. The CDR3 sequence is CAWADSGVSYNEQFF. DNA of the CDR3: TGTGCCTGGGCCGATTCGGGGGTTTCCTACAATGAGCAGTTCTTC.

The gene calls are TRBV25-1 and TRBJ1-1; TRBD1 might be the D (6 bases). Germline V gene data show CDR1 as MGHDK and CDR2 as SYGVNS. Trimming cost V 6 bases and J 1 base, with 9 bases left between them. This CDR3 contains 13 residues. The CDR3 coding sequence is TGTGCCAGCAGCGCGACAGGGAACACTGAAGCTTTCTTT. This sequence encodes CASSATGNTEAFF.

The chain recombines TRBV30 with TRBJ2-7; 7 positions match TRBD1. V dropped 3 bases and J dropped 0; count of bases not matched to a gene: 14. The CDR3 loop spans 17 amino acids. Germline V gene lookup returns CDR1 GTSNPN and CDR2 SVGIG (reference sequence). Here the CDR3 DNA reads TGTGCCTGGAGGCCCCCGCACCGGGACAGCAGCTCCTACGAGCAGTACTTC. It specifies CAWRPPHRDSSSYEQYF.

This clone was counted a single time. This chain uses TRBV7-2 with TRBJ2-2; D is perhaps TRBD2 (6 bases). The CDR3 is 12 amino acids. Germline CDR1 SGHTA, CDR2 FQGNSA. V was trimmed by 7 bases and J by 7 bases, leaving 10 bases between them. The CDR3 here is CASTKAGGELFF. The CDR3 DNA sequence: TGTGCCAGCACTAAAGCGGGCGGGGAGCTGTTTTTT.

Written as DNA, the CDR3 is TGTGCCAGTACTTCATGGGAAATGCATCAGCCCCAGCATTTT. It is translated as CASTSWEMHQPQHF. V usage is TRBV19 and J usage is TRBJ1-5, with unresolved D. The CDR3 sequence is 14 residues long. The V and J ends lost 7 bases and 5 bases respectively, with 15 bases between them. Germline V lookup: CDR1 LNHDA, CDR2 SQIVND (reference sequence). The entire variable domain, with the rest obtained from reference TRBV19 and TRBJ1-5, is as follows: DGGITQSPKYLFRKEGQNVTLSCEQNLNHDAMYWYRQDPGQGLRLIYYSQIVNDFQKGDIAEGYSVSREKKESFPLTVTSAQKNPTAFYLCASTSWEMHQPQHFGDGTRLSIL.

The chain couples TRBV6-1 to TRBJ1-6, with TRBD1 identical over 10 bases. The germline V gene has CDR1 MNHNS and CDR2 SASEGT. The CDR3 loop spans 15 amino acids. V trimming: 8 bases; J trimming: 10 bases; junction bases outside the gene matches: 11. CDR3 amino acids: CASESRTGGRSPLHF. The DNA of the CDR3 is TGTGCCAGCGAATCTCGGACAGGGGGTCGATCACCCCTCCACTTT.

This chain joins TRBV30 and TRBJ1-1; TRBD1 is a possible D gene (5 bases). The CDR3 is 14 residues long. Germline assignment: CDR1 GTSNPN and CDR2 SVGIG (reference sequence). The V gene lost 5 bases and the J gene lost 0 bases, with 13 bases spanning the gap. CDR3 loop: CAWLPGPMNTEAFF. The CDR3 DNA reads TGTGCCTGGTTACCGGGACCGATGAACACTGAAGCTTTCTTT.

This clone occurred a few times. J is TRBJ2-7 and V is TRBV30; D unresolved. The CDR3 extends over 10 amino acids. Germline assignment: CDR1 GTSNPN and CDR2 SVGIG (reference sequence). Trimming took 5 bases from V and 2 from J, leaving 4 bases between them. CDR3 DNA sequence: TGTGCCTGGGGTACCTACGAGCAGTACTTC. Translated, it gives CAWGTYEQYF. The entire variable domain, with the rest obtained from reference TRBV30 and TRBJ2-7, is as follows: SQTIHQWPATLVQPVGSPLSLECTVEGTSNPNLYWYRQAAGRGLQLLFYSVGIGQISSEVPQNLSASRPQDRQFILSSKKLLLSDSGFYLCAWGTYEQYFGPGTRLTVT.

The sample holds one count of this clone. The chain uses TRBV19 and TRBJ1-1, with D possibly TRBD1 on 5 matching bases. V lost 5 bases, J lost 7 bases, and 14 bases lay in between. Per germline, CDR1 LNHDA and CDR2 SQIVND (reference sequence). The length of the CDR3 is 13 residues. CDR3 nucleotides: TGTGCCAGTAGTGTCGACAGTGCCTTTGAAGCTTTCTTT. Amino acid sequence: CASSVDSAFEAFF.

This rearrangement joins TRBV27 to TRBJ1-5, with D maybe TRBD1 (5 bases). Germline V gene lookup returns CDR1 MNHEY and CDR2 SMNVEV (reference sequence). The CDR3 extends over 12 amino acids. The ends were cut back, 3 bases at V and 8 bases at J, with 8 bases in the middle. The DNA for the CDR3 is TGTGCCAGCAGTTTGGGGGGAGAGCCCCAGCATTTT. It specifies CASSLGGEPQHF.

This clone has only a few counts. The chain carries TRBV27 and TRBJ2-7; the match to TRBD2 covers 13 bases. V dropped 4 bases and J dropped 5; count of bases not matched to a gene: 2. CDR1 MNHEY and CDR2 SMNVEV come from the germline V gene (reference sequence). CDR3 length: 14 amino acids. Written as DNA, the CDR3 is TGTGCCAGCAGTTGGACTAGCGGGGGCCACGAGCAGTACTTC. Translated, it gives CASSWTSGGHEQYF.

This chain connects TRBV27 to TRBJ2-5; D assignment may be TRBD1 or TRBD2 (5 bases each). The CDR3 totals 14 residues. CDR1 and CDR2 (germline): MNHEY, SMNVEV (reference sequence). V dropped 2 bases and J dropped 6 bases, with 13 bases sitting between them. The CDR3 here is CASSLMAGTKTQYF. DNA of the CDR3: TGTGCCAGCAGTTTAATGGCAGGGACGAAGACCCAGTACTTC.

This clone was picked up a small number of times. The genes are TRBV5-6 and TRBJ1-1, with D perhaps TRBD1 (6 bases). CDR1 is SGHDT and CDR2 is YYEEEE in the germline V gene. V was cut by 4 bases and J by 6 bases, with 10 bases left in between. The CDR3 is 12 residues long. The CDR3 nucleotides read TGTGCCAGCAGCCCAGGGGATTCTGAAGCTTTCTTT. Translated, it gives CASSPGDSEAFF. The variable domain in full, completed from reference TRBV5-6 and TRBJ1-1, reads DAGVTQSPTHLIKTRGQQVTLRCSPKSGHDTVSWYQQALGQGPQFIFQYYEEEERQRGNFPDRFSGHQFPNYSSELNVNALLLGDSALYLCASSPGDSEAFFGQGTRLTVV.

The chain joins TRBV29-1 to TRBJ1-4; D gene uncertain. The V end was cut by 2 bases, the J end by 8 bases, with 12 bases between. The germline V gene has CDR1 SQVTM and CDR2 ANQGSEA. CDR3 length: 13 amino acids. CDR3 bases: TGCAGCGTTGAAAGTTATCCGGTGGAAAAACTGTTTTTT. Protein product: CSVESYPVEKLFF.

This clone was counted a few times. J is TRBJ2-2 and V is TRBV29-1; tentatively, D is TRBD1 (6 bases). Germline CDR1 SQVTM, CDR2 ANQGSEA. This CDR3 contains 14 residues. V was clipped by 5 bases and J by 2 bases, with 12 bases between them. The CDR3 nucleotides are TGCAGCGTTCCGGGACAAACAAACACCGGGGAGCTGTTTTTT. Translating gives CSVPGQTNTGELFF.

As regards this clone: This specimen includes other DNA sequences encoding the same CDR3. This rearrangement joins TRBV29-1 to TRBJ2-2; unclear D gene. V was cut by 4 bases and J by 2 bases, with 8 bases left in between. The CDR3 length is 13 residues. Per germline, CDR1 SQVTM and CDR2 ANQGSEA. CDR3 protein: CSVVLGNTGELFF. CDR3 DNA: TGCAGCGTTGTCCTGGGAAACACCGGGGAGCTGTTTTTT.

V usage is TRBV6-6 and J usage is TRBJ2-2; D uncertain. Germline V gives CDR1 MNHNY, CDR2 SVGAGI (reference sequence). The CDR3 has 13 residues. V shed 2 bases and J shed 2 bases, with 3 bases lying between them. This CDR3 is CASSYTNTGELFF. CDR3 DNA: TGTGCCAGCAGTTACACCAACACCGGGGAGCTGTTTTTT.

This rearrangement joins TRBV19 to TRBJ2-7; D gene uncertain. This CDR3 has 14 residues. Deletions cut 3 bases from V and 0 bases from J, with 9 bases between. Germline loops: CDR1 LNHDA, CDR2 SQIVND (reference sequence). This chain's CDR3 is CASSMGRSSYEQYF. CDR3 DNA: TGTGCCAGTAGTATGGGTCGATCCTCCTACGAGCAGTACTTC.

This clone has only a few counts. The CDR3 bases are TGTGCCAGCAGTTTTGATCCTTATGGCTACACCTTC. Translating it yields CASSFDPYGYTF. The chain combines TRBV28 with TRBJ1-2; D not certain. Germline loops: CDR1 MDHEN, CDR2 SYDVKM. V dropped 3 bases and J dropped 5 bases, with 7 bases sitting between them. This CDR3 spans 12 amino acids.

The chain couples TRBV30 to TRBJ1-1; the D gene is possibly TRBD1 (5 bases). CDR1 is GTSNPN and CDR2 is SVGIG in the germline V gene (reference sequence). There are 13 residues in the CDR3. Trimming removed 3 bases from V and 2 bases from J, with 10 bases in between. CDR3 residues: CAWRGDGNTEAFF. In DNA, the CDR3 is TGTGCCTGGAGAGGGGACGGTAACACTGAAGCTTTCTTT.

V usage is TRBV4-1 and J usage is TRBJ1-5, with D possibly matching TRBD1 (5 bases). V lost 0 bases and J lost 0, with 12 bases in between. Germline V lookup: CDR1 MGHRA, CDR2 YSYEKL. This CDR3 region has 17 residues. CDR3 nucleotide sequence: TGCGCCAGCAGCCAAGATCGGGCAGGGCTTAGCAATCAGCCCCAGCATTTT. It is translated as CASSQDRAGLSNQPQHF.

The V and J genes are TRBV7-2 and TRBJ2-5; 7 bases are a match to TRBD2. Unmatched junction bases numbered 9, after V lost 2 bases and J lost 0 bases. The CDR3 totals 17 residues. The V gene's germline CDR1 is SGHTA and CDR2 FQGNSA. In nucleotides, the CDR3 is TGTGCCAGCAGCTTATCTCGGTGGGGGGGGTACCAAGAGACCCAGTACTTC. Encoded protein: CASSLSRWGGYQETQYF.

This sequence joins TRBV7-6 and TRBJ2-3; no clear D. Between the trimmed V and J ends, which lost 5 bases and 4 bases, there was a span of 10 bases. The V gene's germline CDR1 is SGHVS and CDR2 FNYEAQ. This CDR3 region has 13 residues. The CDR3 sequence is CASSPFGPDTQYF. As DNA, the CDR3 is TGTGCCAGCAGCCCCTTCGGGCCAGATACGCAGTATTTT.

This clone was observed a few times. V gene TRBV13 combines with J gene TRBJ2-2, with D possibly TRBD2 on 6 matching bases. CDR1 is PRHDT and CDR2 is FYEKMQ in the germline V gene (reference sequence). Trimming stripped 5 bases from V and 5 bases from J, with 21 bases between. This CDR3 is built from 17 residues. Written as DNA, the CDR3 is TGTGCCAGCAGCGGTGGACTTGCGGGGACGGGAACCGGGGAGCTGTTTTTT. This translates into CASSGGLAGTGTGELFF. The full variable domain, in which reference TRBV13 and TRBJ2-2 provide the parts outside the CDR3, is AAGVIQSPRHLIKEKRETATLKCYPIPRHDTVYWYQQGPGQDPQFLISFYEKMQSDKGSIPDRFSAQQFSDYHSELNMSSLELGDSALYFCASSGGLAGTGTGELFFGEGSRLTVL.

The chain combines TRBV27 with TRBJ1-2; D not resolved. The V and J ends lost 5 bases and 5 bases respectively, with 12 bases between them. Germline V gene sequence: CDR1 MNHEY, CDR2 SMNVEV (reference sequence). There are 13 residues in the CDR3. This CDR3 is CASSLRSWYGYTF. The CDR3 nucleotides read TGTGCCAGCAGTCTAAGGAGTTGGTATGGCTACACCTTC.

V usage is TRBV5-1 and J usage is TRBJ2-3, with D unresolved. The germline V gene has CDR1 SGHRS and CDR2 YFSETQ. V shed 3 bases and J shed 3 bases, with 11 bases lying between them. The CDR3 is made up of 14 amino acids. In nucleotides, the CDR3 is TGCGCCAGCAGCTATTACAGCCCGACAGATACGCAGTATTTT. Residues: CASSYYSPTDTQYF. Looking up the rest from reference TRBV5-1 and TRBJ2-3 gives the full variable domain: KAGVTQTPRYLIKTRGQQVTLSCSPISGHRSVSWYQQTPGQGLQFLFEYFSETQRNKGNFPGRFSGRQFSNSRSEMNVSTLELGDSALYLCASSYYSPTDTQYFGPGTRLTVL.